The 28 T cell receptor beta chains below all came from one sample that was sequenced in a study of blood T cell repertoires in COVID-19. Sequencing was performed with immunoSEQ multiplex PCR; in TCRdb, only in-frame clones are kept and a portion is missing. The table lists 230,000 or so clones, 88% of them singletons. Sequenced input: PBMCs or T cells enriched from blood (not recorded which). The source is a woman aged 45-60 years with acute COVID-19.

This clone has at least ten counts. The rearrangement joins TRBV2 to TRBJ1-3; tentatively, D is TRBD1 (6 bases). This CDR3 spans 16 amino acids. Trimming took 7 bases from V and 0 from J, leaving 16 bases between them. Germline V gene sequence: CDR1 SNHLY, CDR2 FYNNEI. The CDR3 DNA follows: TGTGCCAGCACCATGACCAGGGACAACTCTGGAAACACCATATATTTT. This gives the protein CASTMTRDNSGNTIYF. Supplemented by reference TRBV2 and TRBJ1-3, the full variable domain reads EPEVTQTPSHQVTQMGQEVILRCVPISNHLYFYWYRQILGQKVEFLVSFYNNEISEKSEIFDDQFSVERPDGSNFTLKIRSTKLEDSAMYFCASTMTRDNSGNTIYFGEGSWLTVV.

The chain couples TRBV28 to TRBJ1-5; 9 positions agree with TRBD1. The germline CDR1 and CDR2 sequences are MDHEN and SYDVKM. V lost 6 bases and J lost 1; bases outside the gene matches: 7. The CDR3 spans 16 residues. CDR3 sequence: CASSGEGTGSNQPQHF. The CDR3 DNA is TGTGCCAGCAGCGGGGAAGGGACAGGGAGCAATCAGCCCCAGCATTTT.

The V and J genes are TRBV5-1 and TRBJ2-5, with a tentative D call TRBD2 (6 bases). CDR1 is SGHRS and CDR2 is YFSETQ in the germline V gene. The V end lost 4 bases, the J end lost 7 bases, and 14 bases lay between the germline ends. The CDR3 has 13 amino acids. Written as DNA, the CDR3 is TGCGCCAGCAGCCACGGAGGGCCGGCGACCCAGTACTTC. Residues: CASSHGGPATQYF.

This sequence joins TRBV28 and TRBJ2-3; 9 bases fit TRBD2. The germline V gene has CDR1 MDHEN and CDR2 SYDVKM. This CDR3 spans 15 amino acids. With 5 bases clipped from V and 5 bases from J, the junction kept 8 bases outside the gene matches. CDR3 nucleotide sequence: TGTGCCAGCAGTCTTCGACTAGCGGAAGGAGATACGCAGTATTTT. Encoded protein: CASSLRLAEGDTQYF.

The chain employs TRBV27 and TRBJ2-7; D not resolved. Germline CDR1 MNHEY, CDR2 SMNVEV (reference sequence). The V and J ends lost 2 bases and 3 bases respectively, with 8 bases between them. This CDR3 contains 13 residues. The CDR3 region has the DNA TGTGCCAGCAGTTTAGGTCCGGGCTACGAGCAGTACTTC. It yields the protein CASSLGPGYEQYF.

CDR3 amino acids: CASSLSGRGHSGANVLTF. The CDR3, as DNA: TGTGCCAGCAGTTTATCGGGCAGGGGCCACTCTGGGGCCAACGTCCTGACTTTC. V is TRBV27 and J is TRBJ2-6; D may be TRBD1 (6 bases). Germline CDR1 is MNHEY and CDR2 is SMNVEV (reference sequence). The ends were cut back, 0 bases at V and 0 bases at J, with 12 bases in the middle. The CDR3 runs 18 residues.

The chain employs TRBV27 and TRBJ1-2; D is unresolved. Trimming stripped 5 bases from V and 2 bases from J, with 24 bases between. Germline CDR1 reads MNHEY; CDR2 reads SMNVEV (reference sequence). This CDR3 spans 18 amino acids. CDR3 nucleotide sequence: TGTGCCAGCAGTCCCGCAACCCCTTCTCCGGGGAACAACTATGGCTACACCTTC. Protein product: CASSPATPSPGNNYGYTF.

This chain uses TRBV24-1 with TRBJ2-5; 11 nucleotides agree with TRBD2. Germline V CDR1 and CDR2: KGHDR, SFDVKD. This CDR3 spans 14 amino acids. V was clipped by 3 bases and J by 7 bases; unmatched bases: 3. The CDR3 sequence is CATSDTSGRRTQYF. CDR3 in DNA: TGTGCCACCAGTGATACTAGCGGGAGAAGGACCCAGTACTTC.

This rearrangement joins TRBV3-1 (or the pseudogene TRBV3-2) to TRBJ1-2; perhaps TRBD1 as D (6 bases). Germline CDR1 LGHDT, CDR2 YNNKEL (reference sequence). The CDR3 is made up of 16 amino acids. With 5 bases removed from V and 6 bases from J, the gap between germline ends came to 22 bases. Written as DNA, the CDR3 is TGTGCCAGCAGCGACGAGAGGGGGAAGGCGTGGGATGGCTACACCTTC. Translating it yields CASSDERGKAWDGYTF.

The genes are TRBV9 and TRBJ2-5; D is perhaps TRBD1 (5 bases). The ends were cut back, 0 bases at V and 2 bases at J, with 14 bases in the middle. Germline values: CDR1 SGDLS, CDR2 YYNGEE. This CDR3 comprises 16 residues. The DNA for the CDR3 is TGTGCCAGCAGCGTAGGGTCAGGGTTAGTGCAAGAGACCCAGTACTTC. Protein: CASSVGSGLVQETQYF.

V is TRBV18 and J is TRBJ2-7; D gene uncertain. In germline, CDR1 is KGHSH, CDR2 LQKENI. The germline V and J ends were trimmed by 4 bases and 2 bases, with 9 bases remaining between them. This CDR3 is built from 13 residues. CDR3 sequence: CASSHPQTYEQYF. The CDR3 DNA sequence: TGTGCCAGCTCACATCCACAGACCTACGAGCAGTACTTC.

The genes are TRBV2 and TRBJ2-5; D gene unclear. The CDR3 consists of 12 residues. Germline V gene sequence: CDR1 SNHLY, CDR2 FYNNEI. V dropped 2 bases and J dropped 4 bases, with 5 bases sitting between them. The CDR3: CASSETGETQYF. Here the CDR3 DNA reads TGTGCCAGCAGTGAAACCGGAGAGACCCAGTACTTC. The full variable domain, its missing parts supplied by reference TRBV2 and TRBJ2-5, is EPEVTQTPSHQVTQMGQEVILRCVPISNHLYFYWYRQILGQKVEFLVSFYNNEISEKSEIFDDQFSVERPDGSNFTLKIRSTKLEDSAMYFCASSETGETQYFGPGTRLLVL.

V is TRBV6-2 or TRBV6-3 and J is TRBJ2-1; perhaps TRBD1 as D (5 bases). The germline CDR1 and CDR2 sequences are MNHEY and SVGEGT. The germline V and J ends were trimmed by 2 bases and 10 bases, with 9 bases remaining between them. The CDR3 contains 12 residues. The CDR3 loop reads CASSYPWGEQFF. Written as DNA, the CDR3 is TGTGCCAGCAGTTACCCGTGGGGCGAGCAGTTCTTC.

The rearrangement links TRBV27 to TRBJ1-6; possibly TRBD1 for D (5 bases). This CDR3 spans 18 amino acids. V shed 5 bases and J shed 11 bases, with 28 bases lying between them. Germline V gives CDR1 MNHEY, CDR2 SMNVEV (reference sequence). The chain's CDR3 is CASSRTLGLGPGGAPLHF. The CDR3 bases are TGTGCCAGCAGTCGAACCCTGGGGTTAGGACCTGGGGGGGCACCCCTCCACTTT.

In its sample, this clone was seen once. The chain has TRBV5-4 and TRBJ2-1; unclear D gene. This CDR3 is 13 amino acids long. CDR1 SGHNT and CDR2 YYREEE come from the germline V gene (reference sequence). With 0 bases removed from V and 3 bases from J, the gap between germline ends came to 4 bases. CDR3 in amino acids: CASSLGGYNEQFF. The CDR3 DNA is TGTGCCAGCAGCTTGGGAGGCTACAATGAGCAGTTCTTC.

The gene calls are TRBV7-9 and TRBJ2-6; the D gene is possibly TRBD2 (5 bases). The CDR3 has 15 amino acids. The V and J ends lost 4 bases and 0 bases respectively, with 7 bases between them. Germline CDR1 and CDR2: SEHNR and FQNEAQ (reference sequence). CDR3 nucleotide sequence: TGTGCCAGCAGCTCTGGGAGCTCTGGGGCCAACGTCCTGACTTTC. Translated: CASSSGSSGANVLTF.

The CDR3 reads CASSWGRGLNTEAFF. The CDR3 nucleotides read TGTGCCAGTAGTTGGGGTAGGGGGTTGAACACTGAAGCTTTCTTT. The chain joins TRBV19 to TRBJ1-1; TRBD1 might be the D (6 bases). The V end lost 5 bases, the J end lost 0 bases, and 13 bases lay between the germline ends. Germline CDR1 and CDR2: LNHDA and SQIVND (reference sequence). This CDR3 region has 15 residues.

The V and J genes are TRBV11-2 and TRBJ1-2; 7 bases line up with TRBD1. V gave up 5 bases and J gave up 5 bases; unmatched junction bases: 11. Germline values: CDR1 SGHAT, CDR2 FQNNGV. The CDR3 sequence is 15 residues long. The CDR3, as DNA: TGTGCCAGCAGCCCATCAGGGGGTTTTAGGTATGGCTACACCTTC. This translates into CASSPSGGFRYGYTF.

This clone was counted only a few times. The chain recombines TRBV23-1 with TRBJ1-5; tentative D call: TRBD1 (5 bases). TRBV23-1 is reported as an ORF; its role is uncertain. This CDR3 is 16 amino acids long. V was clipped by 7 bases and J by 2 bases, with 18 bases between them. Written as DNA, the CDR3 is TGCGCCAGCATAGTTAGCCCGGTAGGGGGCAATCAGCCCCAGCATTTT. It yields the protein CASIVSPVGGNQPQHF.

This clone was recorded only once. The chain joins TRBV27 to TRBJ2-7; 7 nucleotides match TRBD2. Germline trimming cut 2 bases from V and 3 bases from J; bases unmatched to any gene: 10. The CDR3 has 16 residues. Per germline, CDR1 MNHEY and CDR2 SMNVEV (reference sequence). The CDR3 bases are TGTGCCAGCAGTTTAGGGGGGGGACCGATCTACTACGAGCAGTACTTC. As protein: CASSLGGGPIYYEQYF.

The chain uses TRBV5-1 and TRBJ1-6; D might be TRBD1 (6 bases). Trimming cost V 4 bases and J 10 bases, with 12 bases left between them. CDR3 length: 13 residues. Germline CDR1 SGHRS, CDR2 YFSETQ. The CDR3 protein is CASSQRQDSPLHF. DNA of the CDR3: TGCGCCAGCAGCCAACGACAGGACTCACCCCTCCACTTT.

The chain links TRBV6-5 to TRBJ1-2; a possible D gene is TRBD1 (5 bases). Germline V lookup: CDR1 MNHEY, CDR2 SVGAGI. The CDR3 is 15 residues long. V lost 2 bases and J 0 bases, leaving 10 bases between the germline ends. The CDR3 DNA follows: TGTGCCAGCAGTTACCTCAGGGTAGCTAACTATGGCTACACCTTC. It encodes CASSYLRVANYGYTF.

This clone was observed a single time. This rearrangement joins TRBV9 to TRBJ2-6; D call uncertain. This CDR3 is built from 14 residues. The V end lost 2 bases, the J end lost 1 base, and 4 bases lay between the germline ends. CDR1 is SGDLS, CDR2 YYNGEE, per germline. This CDR3 is CASSVRSGANVLTF. Written as DNA, the CDR3 is TGTGCCAGCAGCGTCCGGTCTGGGGCCAACGTCCTGACTTTC.

This chain links TRBV6-5 with TRBJ2-1; 8 nucleotides align to TRBD2. This CDR3 comprises 14 residues. The junction had 12 bases not matched to a gene; V was cut back by 8 bases and J by 9 bases. The germline gives CDR1 MNHEY, CDR2 SVGAGI. This CDR3 is CASGSGLGVGEQFF. The DNA for the CDR3 is TGTGCCAGCGGCTCGGGACTAGGGGTCGGTGAGCAGTTCTTC.

The V call is TRBV11-1, the J call TRBJ2-5; the match to TRBD1 covers 10 bases. From germline, CDR1 is SGHAT and CDR2 FQDESV (reference sequence). After removal of 2 bases from V and 5 bases from J, the junction contained 8 bases not matched to a gene. The CDR3 spans 16 residues. The CDR3 region is CASSLSEGQGWETQYF. CDR3 in DNA: TGTGCCAGCAGCTTAAGTGAGGGACAGGGGTGGGAGACCCAGTACTTC. The full variable domain, in which reference TRBV11-1 and TRBJ2-5 provide the parts outside the CDR3, is EAEVAQSPRYKITEKSQAVAFWCDPISGHATLYWYRQILGQGPELLVQFQDESVVDDSQLPKDRFSAERLKGVDSTLKIQPAELGDSAMYLCASSLSEGQGWETQYFGPGTRLLVL.

Regarding this clone: This sample also contains other DNA sequences that code for the same CDR3. The chain employs TRBV5-1 and TRBJ2-5; D is unresolved. V shed 3 bases and J shed 2 bases, with 5 bases lying between them. This CDR3 has 12 residues. Germline assignment: CDR1 SGHRS and CDR2 YFSETQ. CDR3 coding DNA: TGCGCCAGCAGCTCAAATCAAGAGACCCAGTACTTC. This codes for CASSSNQETQYF.

This chain connects TRBV9 to TRBJ1-5; TRBD1 matches 7 bases. V shed 1 base and J 5 bases; nucleotides not matched to a gene: 3. Germline-derived CDR1 and CDR2 are SGDLS and YYNGEE. The CDR3 contains 14 residues. The CDR3 is CASSVWDSDQPQHF. The CDR3 DNA sequence: TGTGCCAGCAGCGTATGGGACAGCGATCAGCCCCAGCATTTT. The whole variable domain, remainder taken from reference TRBV9 and TRBJ1-5, is DSGVTQTPKHLITATGQRVTLRCSPRSGDLSVYWYQQSLDQGLQFLIQYYNGEERAKGNILERFSAQQFPDLHSELNLSSLELGDSALYFCASSVWDSDQPQHFGDGTRLSIL.

This clone came up a few times. The chain uses TRBV2 and TRBJ2-7; 9 bases align to TRBD1. The CDR3 covers 13 residues. The germline CDR1 and CDR2 sequences are SNHLY and FYNNEI. Trimming took 7 bases from V and 2 from J; bases not matched to a gene: 3. The chain's CDR3 is CASTGTGTYEQYF. Here the CDR3 DNA reads TGTGCCAGCACCGGGACAGGGACCTACGAGCAGTACTTC.